This entry features one T cell receptor (beta chain) sequence. Its antigen remains unknown. The entry originates in a study of early T cells in non-severe SARS-CoV-2 infection. Study overall: From unsorted whole blood, bulk RNA was sequenced, and the chains remained unpaired. Study-level findings and limits: VDJdb matching skewed toward anti-spike CD8 responses, missing private and CD4 specificities.

Researchers attached unique molecular identifiers to individual cDNA molecules. TCRdb reprocessed the 5' RACE reads via MiXCR and lists one record per CDR3 protein. Here the sample spans roughly 63,000 distinct CDR3 sequences, roughly 12% being singletons. The TCR originated in an adult who was a healthcare worker with PCR-confirmed SARS-CoV-2 infection or an uninfected control (not recorded which). The sequenced material came from whole blood.

The CDR3 sequence is CASRPSGTGGSNTEAFF. In DNA, the CDR3 is TGTGCCAGCAGGCCTTCCGGGACAGGGGGCTCGAACACTGAAGCTTTCTTT. The V call is TRBV6-5, the J call TRBJ1-1, with TRBD1 matching over 12 bases. The V segment lost 6 bases and the J segment 1 base; nucleotides outside the gene matches: 9. CDR1 MNHEY and CDR2 SVGAGI come from the germline V gene. The CDR3 has 17 residues.